The clone carrying this TCR beta chain was counted at least ten times. Trimming removed 6 bases at V and 0 bases at J, with 13 bases between. The CDR3 loop spans 14 amino acids. Germline V lookup: CDR1 DFQATT, CDR2 SNEGSKA (reference sequence). Time point described: before trial treatment. This sample is drawn from a study of low-dose radiotherapy and immunotherapy resistance in tumors. At the level of the study: Individuals in Cohort 2 had 1 Gy per fraction every two weeks, adding up to 13 Gy over 26 weeks. Nivolumab was given to patients as a 240 mg flat dose every two weeks, and ipilimumab at 1 mg/kg every six weeks. Both were delivered intravenously. One day before radiation and immunotherapy, intravenous cyclophosphamide 200 mg/m2 was administered, with this repeated every two weeks.

Alpha- and beta-chain coverage of first-strand cDNA came from TRAV- and TRBV-specific primers. TCR amplification used 20 PCR cycles, a constant-region primer and a V-primer adapter. The mRNA that was isolated underwent amplification by in vitro transcription. One entry per CDR3 protein results from TCRdb running MiXCR on the reads. The table lists about 82,000 distinct CDR3 sequences, under 20% of them singletons. The sequencing here drew on PBMCs, taken before treatment. The rearrangement uses TRBV20-1 and TRBJ2-3; possibly TRBD1 for D (6 bases). The sequence came from a male donor with prostate cancer. The CDR3 DNA sequence: TGCAGTGCCCCAGGGACACAAAGCACAGATACGCAGTATTTT. Translated: CSAPGTQSTDTQYF.